Sequencing of this T cell receptor beta chain was carried out in a study of spatial heterogeneity in lung cancer. Regarding the study as a whole: Tumor T cells had an estimated coverage that came to roughly 7% for alpha chains and more than 11% for beta chains. Tumors with more nonsynonymous mutations had more expanded intratumoral alpha and beta TCRs.

A remark on this clonotype: Antigen unknown. This beta chain turned up in a library designed for alpha chains; as an off-target read, its abundance says little.

Time point of the sample: sample taken at primary tumor resection. MiXCR was run by TCRdb on the 5' RACE reads, yielding one entry per CDR3 protein. This table holds 13,000 or so distinct CDR3 sequences, 5.1% found once. CDR3 length: 16 residues. V lost 5 bases and J lost 3; bases outside the gene matches: 9. Germline-derived CDR1 and CDR2 are LNHDA and SQIVND (reference sequence). The chain links TRBV19 to TRBJ2-1, with 8 bases that match TRBD1. This receptor was taken from a male donor with early-stage non-small cell lung cancer. Material: lung tumor tissue, obtained at surgery. This CDR3 is CASSSNRDRYYNEQFF. DNA of the CDR3: TGTGCCAGTAGTTCAAATCGGGACAGGTACTACAATGAGCAGTTCTTC.